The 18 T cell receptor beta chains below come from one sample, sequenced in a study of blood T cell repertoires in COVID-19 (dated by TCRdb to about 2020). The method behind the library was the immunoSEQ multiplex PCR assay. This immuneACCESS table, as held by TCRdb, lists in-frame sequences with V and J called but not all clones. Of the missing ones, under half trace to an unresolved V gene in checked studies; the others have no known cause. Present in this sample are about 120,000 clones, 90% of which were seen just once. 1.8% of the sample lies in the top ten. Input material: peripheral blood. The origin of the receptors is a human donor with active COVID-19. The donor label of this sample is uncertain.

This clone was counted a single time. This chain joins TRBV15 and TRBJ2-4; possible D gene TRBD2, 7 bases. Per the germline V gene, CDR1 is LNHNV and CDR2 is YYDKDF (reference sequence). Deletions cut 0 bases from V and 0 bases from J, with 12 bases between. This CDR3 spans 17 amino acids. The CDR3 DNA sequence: TGTGCCACCAGCAGAGATCGCGGGGGCTTAGCCAAAAACATTCAGTACTTC. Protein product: CATSRDRGGLAKNIQYF.

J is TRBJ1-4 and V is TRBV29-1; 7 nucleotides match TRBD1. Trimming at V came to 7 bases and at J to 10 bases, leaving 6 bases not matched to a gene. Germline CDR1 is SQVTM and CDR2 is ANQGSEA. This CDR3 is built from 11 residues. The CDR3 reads CSGGDSTKLFF. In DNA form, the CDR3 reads TGCAGCGGGGGGGACAGCACAAAACTGTTTTTT.

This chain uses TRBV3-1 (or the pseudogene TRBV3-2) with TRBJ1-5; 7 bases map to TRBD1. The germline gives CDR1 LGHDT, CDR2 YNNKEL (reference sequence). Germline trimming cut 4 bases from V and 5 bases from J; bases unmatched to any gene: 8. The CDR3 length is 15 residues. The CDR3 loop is CASSPDRVRDQPQHF. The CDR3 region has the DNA TGTGCCAGCAGCCCCGACAGGGTTCGGGATCAGCCCCAGCATTTT.

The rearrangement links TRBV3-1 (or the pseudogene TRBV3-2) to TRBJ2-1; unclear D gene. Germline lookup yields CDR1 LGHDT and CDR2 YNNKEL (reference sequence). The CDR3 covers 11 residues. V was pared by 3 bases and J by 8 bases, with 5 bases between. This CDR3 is CASSQYYEQFF. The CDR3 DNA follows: TGTGCCAGCAGCCAGTATTATGAGCAGTTCTTC.

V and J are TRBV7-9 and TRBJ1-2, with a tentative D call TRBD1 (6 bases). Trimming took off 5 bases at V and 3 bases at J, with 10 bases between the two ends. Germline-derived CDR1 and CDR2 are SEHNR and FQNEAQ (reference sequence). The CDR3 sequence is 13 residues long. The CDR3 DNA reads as TGTGCCAGCAGCCCCGGACAGTACTATGGCTACACCTTC. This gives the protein CASSPGQYYGYTF.

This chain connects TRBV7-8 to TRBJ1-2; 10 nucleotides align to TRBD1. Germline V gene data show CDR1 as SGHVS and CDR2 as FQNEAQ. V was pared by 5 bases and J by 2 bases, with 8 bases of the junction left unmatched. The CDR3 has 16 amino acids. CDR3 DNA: TGTGCCAGCAGCCCCGTCCGGGACAGGGGCAACTATGGCTACACCTTC. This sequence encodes CASSPVRDRGNYGYTF.

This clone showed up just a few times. The CDR3 loop is CASSHRTSGGDDTQYF. The CDR3 bases are TGTGCCAGCAGCCATCGGACTAGCGGGGGGGACGATACGCAGTATTTT. The chain combines TRBV7-9 with TRBJ2-3; 15 positions match TRBD2. The CDR3 covers 16 residues. The J segment lost 6 bases and the V segment lost 5 bases, leaving 6 bases of the junction unmatched. In germline, CDR1 is SEHNR, CDR2 FQNEAQ (reference sequence).

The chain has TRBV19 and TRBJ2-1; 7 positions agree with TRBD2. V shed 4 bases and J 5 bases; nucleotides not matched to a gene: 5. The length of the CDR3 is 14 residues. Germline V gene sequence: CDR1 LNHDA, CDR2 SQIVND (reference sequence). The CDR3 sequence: CASSTGGGHNEQFF. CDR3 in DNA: TGTGCCAGTAGTACGGGGGGAGGGCACAATGAGCAGTTCTTC.

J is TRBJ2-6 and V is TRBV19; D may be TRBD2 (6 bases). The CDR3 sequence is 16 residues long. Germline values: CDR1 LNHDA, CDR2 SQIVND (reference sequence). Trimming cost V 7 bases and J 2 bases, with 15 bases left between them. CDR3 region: CASMEGHFAGANVLTF. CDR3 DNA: TGTGCCAGTATGGAGGGGCACTTCGCTGGGGCCAACGTCCTGACTTTC.

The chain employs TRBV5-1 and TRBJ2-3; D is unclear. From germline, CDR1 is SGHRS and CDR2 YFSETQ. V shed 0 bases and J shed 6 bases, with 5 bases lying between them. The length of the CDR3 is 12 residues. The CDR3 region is CASSLDADTQYF. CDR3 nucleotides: TGCGCCAGCAGCTTGGACGCGGATACGCAGTATTTT.

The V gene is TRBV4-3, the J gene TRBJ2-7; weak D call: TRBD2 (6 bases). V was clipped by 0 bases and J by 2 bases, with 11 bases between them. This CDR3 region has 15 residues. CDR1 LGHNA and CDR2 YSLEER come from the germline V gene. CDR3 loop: CASSQERGEAYEQYF. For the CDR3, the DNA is TGCGCCAGCAGCCAAGAACGAGGGGAGGCCTACGAGCAGTACTTC.

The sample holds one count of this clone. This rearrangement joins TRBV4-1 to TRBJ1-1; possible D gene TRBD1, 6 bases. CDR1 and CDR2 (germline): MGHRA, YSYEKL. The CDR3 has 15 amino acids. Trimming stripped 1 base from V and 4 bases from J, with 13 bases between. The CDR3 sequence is CASSQVGRGATEAFF. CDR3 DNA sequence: TGCGCCAGCAGCCAAGTGGGGCGGGGGGCCACTGAAGCTTTCTTT.

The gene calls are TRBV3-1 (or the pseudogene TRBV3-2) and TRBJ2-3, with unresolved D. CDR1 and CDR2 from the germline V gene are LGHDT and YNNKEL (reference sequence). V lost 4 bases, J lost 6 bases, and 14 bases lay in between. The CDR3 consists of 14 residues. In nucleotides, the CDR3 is TGTGCCAGCAGCCCATACAGCCGTTCGGATACGCAGTATTTT. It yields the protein CASSPYSRSDTQYF.

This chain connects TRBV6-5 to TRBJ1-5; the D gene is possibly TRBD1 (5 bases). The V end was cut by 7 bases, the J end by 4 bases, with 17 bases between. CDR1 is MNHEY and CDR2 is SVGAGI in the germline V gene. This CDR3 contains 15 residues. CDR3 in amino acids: CASKSRQSLNQPQHF. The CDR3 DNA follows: TGTGCCAGCAAATCAAGACAGTCCCTGAATCAGCCCCAGCATTTT.

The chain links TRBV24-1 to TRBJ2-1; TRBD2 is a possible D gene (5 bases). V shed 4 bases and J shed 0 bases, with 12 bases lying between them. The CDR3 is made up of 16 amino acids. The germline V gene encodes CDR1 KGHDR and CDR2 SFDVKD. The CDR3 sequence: CATSDRTPSSYNEQFF. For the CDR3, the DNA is TGTGCCACCAGTGACAGGACTCCTAGCTCCTACAATGAGCAGTTCTTC.

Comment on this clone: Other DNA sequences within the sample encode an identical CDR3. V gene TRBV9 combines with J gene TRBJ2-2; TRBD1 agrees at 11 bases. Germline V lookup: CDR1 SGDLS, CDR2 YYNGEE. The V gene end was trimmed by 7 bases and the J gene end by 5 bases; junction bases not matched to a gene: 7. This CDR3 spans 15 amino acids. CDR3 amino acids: CASLRGQGGTGELFF. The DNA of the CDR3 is TGTGCCAGCTTGAGGGGACAGGGGGGGACCGGGGAGCTGTTTTTT. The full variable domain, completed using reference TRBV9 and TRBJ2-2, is DSGVTQTPKHLITATGQRVTLRCSPRSGDLSVYWYQQSLDQGLQFLIQYYNGEERAKGNILERFSAQQFPDLHSELNLSSLELGDSALYFCASLRGQGGTGELFFGEGSRLTVL.

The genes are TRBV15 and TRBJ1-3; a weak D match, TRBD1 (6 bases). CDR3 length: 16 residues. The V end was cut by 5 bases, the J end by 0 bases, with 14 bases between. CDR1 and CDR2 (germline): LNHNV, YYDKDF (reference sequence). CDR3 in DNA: TGTGCCACCAGCCCTCATGACAGGATCTCTGGAAACACCATATATTTT. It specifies CATSPHDRISGNTIYF.

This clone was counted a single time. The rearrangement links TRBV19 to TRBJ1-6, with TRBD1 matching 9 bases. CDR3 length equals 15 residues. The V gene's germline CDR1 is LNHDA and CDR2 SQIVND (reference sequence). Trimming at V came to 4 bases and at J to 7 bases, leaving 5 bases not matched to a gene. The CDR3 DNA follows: TGTGCCAGTAGTAACCCCGGGACAGGGAATTCACCCCTCCACTTT. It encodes CASSNPGTGNSPLHF.